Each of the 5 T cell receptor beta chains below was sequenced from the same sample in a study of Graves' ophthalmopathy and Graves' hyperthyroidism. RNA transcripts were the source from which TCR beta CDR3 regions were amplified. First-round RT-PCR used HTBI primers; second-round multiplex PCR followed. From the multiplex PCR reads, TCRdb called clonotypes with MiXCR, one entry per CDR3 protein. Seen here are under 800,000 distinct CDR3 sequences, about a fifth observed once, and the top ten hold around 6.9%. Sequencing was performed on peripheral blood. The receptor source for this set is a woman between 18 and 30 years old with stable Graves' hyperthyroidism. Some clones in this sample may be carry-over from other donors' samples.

For the CDR3, the DNA is TGTGCCAGCAGCCGACTTCGACAGGGTGAAGGGGGCACAGATACGCAGTATTTT. This codes for CASSRLRQGEGGTDTQYF. The chain recombines TRBV13 with TRBJ2-3; 7 bases map to TRBD1. V shed 5 bases and J 1 base; nucleotides not matched to a gene: 15. This CDR3 is 18 amino acids long. Germline-derived CDR1 and CDR2 are PRHDT and FYEKMQ (reference sequence).

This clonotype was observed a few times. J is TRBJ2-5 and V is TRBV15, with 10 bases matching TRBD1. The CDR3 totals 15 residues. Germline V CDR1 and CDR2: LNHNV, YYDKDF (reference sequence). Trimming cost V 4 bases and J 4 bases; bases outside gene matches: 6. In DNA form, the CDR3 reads TGTGCCACCAGCATCGGACAGGGGGTTGGAGAGACCCAGTACTTC. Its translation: CATSIGQGVGETQYF.

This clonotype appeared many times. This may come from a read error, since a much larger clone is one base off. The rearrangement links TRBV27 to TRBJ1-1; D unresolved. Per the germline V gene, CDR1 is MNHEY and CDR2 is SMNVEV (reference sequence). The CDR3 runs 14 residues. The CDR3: CGSLSFGMNTEAFF. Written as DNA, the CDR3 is TGTGGCAGCCTGTCCTTTGGGATGAACACTGAAGCTTTCTTT.

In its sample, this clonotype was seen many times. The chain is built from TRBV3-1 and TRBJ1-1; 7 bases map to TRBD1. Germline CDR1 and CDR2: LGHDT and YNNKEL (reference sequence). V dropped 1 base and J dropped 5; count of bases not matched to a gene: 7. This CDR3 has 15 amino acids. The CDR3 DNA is TGTGCCAGCAGCCAAGGACAGGGTTGGGGGACTGAAGCTTTCTTT. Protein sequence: CASSQGQGWGTEAFF.

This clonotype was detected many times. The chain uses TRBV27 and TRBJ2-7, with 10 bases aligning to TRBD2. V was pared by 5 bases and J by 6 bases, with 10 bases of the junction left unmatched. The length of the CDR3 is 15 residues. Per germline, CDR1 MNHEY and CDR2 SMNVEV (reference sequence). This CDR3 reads CASSLVAGGGFEQYF. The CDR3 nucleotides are TGTGCCAGCAGTCTGGTAGCGGGAGGAGGCTTCGAGCAGTACTTC.